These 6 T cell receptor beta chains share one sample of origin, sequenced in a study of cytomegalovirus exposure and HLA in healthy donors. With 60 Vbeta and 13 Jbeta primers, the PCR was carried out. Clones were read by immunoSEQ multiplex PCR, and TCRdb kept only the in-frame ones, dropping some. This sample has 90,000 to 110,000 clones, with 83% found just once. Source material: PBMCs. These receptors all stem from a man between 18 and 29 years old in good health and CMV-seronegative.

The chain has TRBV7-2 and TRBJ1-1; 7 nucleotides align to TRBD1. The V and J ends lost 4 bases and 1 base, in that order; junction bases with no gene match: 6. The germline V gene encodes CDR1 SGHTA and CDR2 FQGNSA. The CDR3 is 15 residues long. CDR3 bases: TGTGCCAGCAGCTCCCAGACAGGGCAGAACACTGAAGCTTTCTTT. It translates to CASSSQTGQNTEAFF.

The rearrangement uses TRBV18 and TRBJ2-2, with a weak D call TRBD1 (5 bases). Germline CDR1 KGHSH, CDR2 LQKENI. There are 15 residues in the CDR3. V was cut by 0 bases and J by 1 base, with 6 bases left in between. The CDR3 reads CASSPPTENTGELFF. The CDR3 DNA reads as TGTGCCAGCTCACCACCGACAGAGAACACCGGGGAGCTGTTTTTT. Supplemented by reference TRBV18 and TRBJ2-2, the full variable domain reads NAGVMQNPRHLVRRRGQEARLRCSPMKGHSHVYWYRQLPEEGLKFMVYLQKENIIDESGMPKERFSAEFPKEGPSILRIQQVVRGDSAAYFCASSPPTENTGELFFGEGSRLTVL.

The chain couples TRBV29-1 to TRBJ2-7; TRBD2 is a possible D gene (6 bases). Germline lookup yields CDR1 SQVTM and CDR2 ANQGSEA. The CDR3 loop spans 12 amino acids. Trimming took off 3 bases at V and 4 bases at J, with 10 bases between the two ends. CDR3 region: CSVEVAGYEQYF. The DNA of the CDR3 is TGCAGCGTTGAGGTCGCGGGGTACGAGCAGTACTTC.

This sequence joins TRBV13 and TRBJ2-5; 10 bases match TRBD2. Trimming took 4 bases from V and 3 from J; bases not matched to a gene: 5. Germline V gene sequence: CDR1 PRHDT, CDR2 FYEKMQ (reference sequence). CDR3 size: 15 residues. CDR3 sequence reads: CASSSRGLAEETQYF. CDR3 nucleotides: TGTGCCAGCAGCTCCCGCGGACTAGCGGAAGAGACCCAGTACTTC.

The CDR3 protein is CASSLERVGTVNTEAFF. In DNA, the CDR3 is TGTGCCAGCAGCTTAGAGAGGGTCGGGACAGTGAACACTGAAGCTTTCTTT. The chain is built from TRBV13 and TRBJ1-1, with TRBD1 identical over 7 bases. Trimming at V came to 1 base and at J to 0 bases, leaving 8 bases not matched to a gene. The CDR3 runs to 17 residues. Germline V gene lookup returns CDR1 PRHDT and CDR2 FYEKMQ (reference sequence).

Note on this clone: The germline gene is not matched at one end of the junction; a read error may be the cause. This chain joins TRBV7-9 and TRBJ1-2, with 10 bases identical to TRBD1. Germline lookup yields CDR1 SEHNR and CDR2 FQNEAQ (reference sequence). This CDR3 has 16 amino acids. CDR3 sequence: CSSSLGTGVYGYGYTF. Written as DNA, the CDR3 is TGTTCCAGCAGCTTAGGGACAGGGGTATATGGCTATGGCTACACCTTC.